Each of the 28 T cell receptor beta chains below was sequenced from the same sample in a study of Graves' ophthalmopathy and Graves' hyperthyroidism. Amplified material comprised TCR beta CDR3 regions derived from RNA transcripts. First-round RT-PCR with HTBI primers preceded a second-round multiplex PCR. TCRdb recomputed calls from the multiplex PCR reads with MiXCR, one row per CDR3 protein. The data hold roughly 610,000 distinct CDR3 sequences, with 22% observed a single time. Material: peripheral blood. All receptors come from a woman between 18 and 29 years old with stable Graves' hyperthyroidism. Some clones in this sample may be carry-over from other donors' samples.

This clonotype was counted at least ten times. The chain recombines TRBV10-3 with TRBJ1-5; weak D call: TRBD1 (5 bases). Trimming took off 0 bases at V and 4 bases at J, with 13 bases between the two ends. Germline V gene lookup returns CDR1 ENHRY and CDR2 SYGVKD. This CDR3 has 16 residues. The CDR3 coding sequence is TGTGCCATCAGTGAGTCGGTTGGGGCAGGGAATCAGCCCCAGCATTTT. Translated, it gives CAISESVGAGNQPQHF.

This clonotype was picked up many times. The chain combines TRBV18 with TRBJ1-5; D not resolved. V gave up 3 bases and J gave up 11 bases, with 11 bases separating them. CDR1 and CDR2 from the germline V gene are KGHSH and LQKENI. The CDR3 totals 12 residues. The CDR3 here is CASSPSRETQHF. Here the CDR3 DNA reads TGTGCCAGCTCACCGAGTAGGGAGACCCAGCATTTT.

This clonotype has ten or more counts. The chain has TRBV18 and TRBJ2-7; the match to TRBD1 covers 8 bases. CDR1 and CDR2 (germline): KGHSH, LQKENI. J gave up 6 bases and V 6 bases, and 4 bases lay outside the gene matches. The CDR3 has 12 residues. CDR3 in amino acids: CASSRQGREQYF. DNA for the CDR3: TGTGCCAGCTCTCGACAGGGGCGCGAGCAGTACTTC.

The table lists this clonotype with many counts. The V call is TRBV19, the J call TRBJ1-5; D is ambiguous. CDR1 is LNHDA, CDR2 SQIVND, per germline (reference sequence). There are 17 residues in the CDR3. Trimming took off 4 bases at V and 1 base at J, with 17 bases between the two ends. DNA for the CDR3: TGTGCCAGTAGTACCCAGGCACTCAGCGTAAGCAATCAGCCCCAGCATTTT. Translating it yields CASSTQALSVSNQPQHF. Combining the CDR3 with reference TRBV19 and TRBJ1-5 gives the whole variable domain DGGITQSPKYLFRKEGQNVTLSCEQNLNHDAMYWYRQDPGQGLRLIYYSQIVNDFQKGDIAEGYSVSREKKESFPLTVTSAQKNPTAFYLCASSTQALSVSNQPQHFGDGTRLSIL.

This clonotype appeared many times. The chain has TRBV7-2 and TRBJ2-5; no firm D call. CDR1 is SGHTA and CDR2 is FQGNSA in the germline V gene. Trimming removed 5 bases from V and 4 bases from J, with 11 bases in between. The CDR3 spans 13 residues. CDR3 sequence (DNA): TGTGCCAGCAGCAGAAGAAGGGTAGAGACCCAGTACTTC. Translation gives CASSRRRVETQYF.

This clonotype has at least ten counts. J is TRBJ2-7 and V is TRBV28, with unresolved D. The CDR3 is made up of 15 amino acids. V lost 8 bases and J 4 bases, leaving 21 bases between the germline ends. Germline loops: CDR1 MDHEN, CDR2 SYDVKM. In nucleotides, the CDR3 is TGTGCCAGCGCTCGACCGGTGACAATTCGGTACGAGCAGTACTTC. It encodes CASARPVTIRYEQYF.

The sample holds a few counts of this clonotype. The chain employs TRBV2 and TRBJ2-7; 7 nucleotides agree with TRBD1. CDR1 and CDR2 (germline): SNHLY, FYNNEI. This CDR3 has 15 amino acids. V shed 6 bases and J 2 bases; nucleotides not matched to a gene: 10. CDR3 DNA sequence: TGTGCCAGCAGGGACCGGACAGGCCATCCCTACGAGCAGTACTTC. Residues: CASRDRTGHPYEQYF.

J is TRBJ2-7 and V is TRBV10-3; 9 bases fit TRBD2. Unmatched junction bases numbered 5, after V lost 0 bases and J lost 2 bases. The CDR3 sequence is 16 residues long. The germline V gene encodes CDR1 ENHRY and CDR2 SYGVKD. CDR3 residues: CAISESASGTTYEQYF. For the CDR3, the DNA is TGTGCCATCAGTGAGTCGGCTAGCGGGACTACCTACGAGCAGTACTTC.

Ten or more counts support this clonotype. The chain combines TRBV6-2 or TRBV6-3 with TRBJ1-2; TRBD1 agrees at 9 bases. Unmatched junction bases numbered 2, after V lost 4 bases and J lost 5 bases. Looked up from germline, CDR1 is MNHEY and CDR2 is SVGEGT. The CDR3 consists of 13 residues. In nucleotides, the CDR3 is TGTGCCAGCAGTTTCGGGACAGGGTATGGCTACACCTTC. Its protein product is CASSFGTGYGYTF.

This clonotype occurred many times. The V call is TRBV12-3 or TRBV12-4, the J call TRBJ1-5, with a possible D match to TRBD1 (6 bases). There are 14 residues in the CDR3. The ends were cut back, 6 bases at V and 5 bases at J, with 14 bases in the middle. The CDR3 DNA is TGTGCCAGCAGCATCGACAGGAGAGATCAGCCCCAGCATTTT. Translated: CASSIDRRDQPQHF.

This clonotype was picked up many times. The CDR3: CSARDGRGYSNQPQHF. Here the CDR3 DNA reads TGCAGTGCTAGAGATGGACGCGGTTATAGCAATCAGCCCCAGCATTTT. The genes are TRBV20-1 and TRBJ1-5; D ambiguous. From germline, CDR1 is DFQATT and CDR2 SNEGSKA (reference sequence). V lost 0 bases to trimming and J lost 0 bases, with 12 bases between them. The CDR3 covers 16 residues.

This clonotype showed up many times. The chain recombines TRBV7-9 with TRBJ2-5; 8 bases match TRBD2. Germline V gene lookup returns CDR1 SEHNR and CDR2 FQNEAQ (reference sequence). After removal of 5 bases from V and 4 bases from J, the junction contained 6 bases not matched to a gene. The CDR3 covers 14 residues. For the CDR3, the DNA is TGTGCCAGCAGCCACGGGGGGGCCCGAGAGACCCAGTACTTC. Amino acid sequence: CASSHGGARETQYF.

This clonotype showed up many times. The chain recombines TRBV6-4 with TRBJ1-5; 7 bases are shared with TRBD1. The germline V gene encodes CDR1 MRHNA and CDR2 SNTAGT. The V gene end was trimmed by 5 bases and the J gene end by 0 bases; junction bases not matched to a gene: 10. The CDR3 consists of 17 residues. The CDR3 DNA follows: TGTGCCAGCAGTACCGTAGCGGACAGGTATAGCAATCAGCCCCAGCATTTT. This sequence encodes CASSTVADRYSNQPQHF.

In this sample, this clonotype turned up a few times. The chain is built from TRBV2 and TRBJ1-2; no reliable D call. Trimming left V 3 bases short and J 6 bases short, with 17 bases between. Germline values: CDR1 SNHLY, CDR2 FYNNEI. The CDR3 is 15 residues long. CDR3 nucleotide sequence: TGTGCCAGCAGTGATGCCCCAACCCCTGCCAATGGCTACACCTTC. Translated, it gives CASSDAPTPANGYTF.

This clonotype was seen ten or more times. V usage is TRBV12-3 or TRBV12-4 and J usage is TRBJ2-2, with 11 nucleotides matching TRBD1. This CDR3 region has 16 residues. Losses at the gene ends were 3 bases for V and 6 bases for J; bases not matched to a gene: 6. The CDR3 DNA follows: TGTGCCAGCAGTTTCTGGACAGGGGGCATTCCCGGGGAGCTGTTTTTT. Protein product: CASSFWTGGIPGELFF.

This clonotype was recorded many times. This chain joins TRBV7-2 and TRBJ1-5; TRBD1 aligns across 9 bases. Germline V lookup: CDR1 SGHTA, CDR2 FQGNSA. This CDR3 is built from 14 residues. The J segment lost 4 bases and the V segment lost 6 bases, leaving 4 bases of the junction unmatched. The CDR3 here is CASRPGTGNQPQHF. In nucleotides, the CDR3 is TGTGCCAGCAGGCCCGGGACAGGGAATCAGCCCCAGCATTTT.

This clonotype has a count of ten or more. Sequence at one end of the junction differs from germline and may be a read error. This sequence joins TRBV12-3 or TRBV12-4 and TRBJ2-7; possible D gene TRBD1, 6 bases. This CDR3 is built from 13 residues. CDR3 nucleotides: TGTGTCAGCAGTTCTCAACAGGGATACGAGCAGTACTTC. It encodes CVSSSQQGYEQYF.

This clonotype was seen many times. The rearrangement links TRBV28 to TRBJ1-5, with a tentative D call TRBD1 (5 bases). The CDR3 loop spans 14 amino acids. CDR1 and CDR2 (germline): MDHEN, SYDVKM. V shed 6 bases and J shed 1 base, with 10 bases lying between them. The CDR3 is CASSEGLSNQPQHF. CDR3 bases: TGTGCCAGCAGCGAGGGACTGAGCAATCAGCCCCAGCATTTT.

The chain couples TRBV27 to TRBJ1-2; no reliable D call. V gave up 5 bases and J gave up 7 bases, with 14 bases separating them. The germline V gene has CDR1 MNHEY and CDR2 SMNVEV (reference sequence). This CDR3 has 13 amino acids. CDR3 sequence reads: CASSTTTTGGYTF. As DNA, the CDR3 is TGTGCCAGCAGTACCACAACAACGGGTGGCTACACCTTC.

The chain couples TRBV7-2 to TRBJ2-7, with TRBD1 as a possible D gene (5 bases). The CDR3 covers 15 residues. Germline V CDR1 and CDR2: SGHTA, FQGNSA. V was pared by 2 bases and J by 0 bases, with 11 bases between. This CDR3 reads CASSLRAGHSYEQYF. In DNA, the CDR3 is TGTGCCAGCAGCTTACGGGCAGGGCACTCCTACGAGCAGTACTTC.

In this sample, this clonotype turned up many times. The rearrangement uses TRBV27 and TRBJ2-7; D unresolved. Deletions cut 5 bases from V and 6 bases from J, with 11 bases between. Germline V CDR1 and CDR2: MNHEY, SMNVEV (reference sequence). This CDR3 spans 12 amino acids. This CDR3 is CASSHGSGEQYF. CDR3 in DNA: TGTGCCAGCAGTCACGGATCCGGCGAGCAGTACTTC.

This clonotype was seen repeatedly, ten times or more. V usage is TRBV20-1 and J usage is TRBJ1-1; D possibly corresponds to TRBD1 (5 bases). CDR3 size: 13 residues. V was pared by 4 bases and J by 0 bases, with 9 bases between. Germline CDR1 DFQATT, CDR2 SNEGSKA (reference sequence). The CDR3 sequence: CSANRDLNTEAFF. The CDR3 nucleotides read TGCAGTGCTAACCGGGACCTGAACACTGAAGCTTTCTTT.

In its sample, this clonotype was seen a few times. This sequence joins TRBV20-1 and TRBJ2-6; D unresolved. In germline, CDR1 is DFQATT, CDR2 SNEGSKA (reference sequence). V was clipped by 3 bases and J by 1 base, with 10 bases between them. This CDR3 has 15 amino acids. This CDR3 is CSARVVGSGANVLTF. CDR3 coding DNA: TGCAGTGCTAGGGTGGTAGGGTCTGGGGCCAACGTCCTGACTTTC.

This clonotype appeared many times. V gene TRBV28 combines with J gene TRBJ1-2, with TRBD1 identical over 11 bases. In germline, CDR1 is MDHEN, CDR2 SYDVKM. The CDR3 length is 15 residues. Trimming at V came to 4 bases and at J to 5 bases, leaving 6 bases not matched to a gene. Here the CDR3 reads CASSSPGQGAYGYTF. The DNA of the CDR3 is TGTGCCAGCAGTTCCCCAGGACAGGGGGCGTATGGCTACACCTTC.

The rearrangement uses TRBV6-1 and TRBJ1-2; the match to TRBD1 covers 9 bases. V lost 11 bases to trimming and J lost 10 bases; unmatched junction nucleotides: 14. Germline V gene data show CDR1 as MNHNS and CDR2 as SASEGT. The CDR3 runs to 13 residues. The CDR3 region has the DNA TGTGCCGGAAGATTGCCGGGACAGGGTATCTACACCTTC. Protein product: CAGRLPGQGIYTF.

About this clonotype itself: One junction end does not reproduce the germline sequence, and a read error may be involved. This sequence joins TRBV28 and TRBJ1-5; 12 nucleotides align to TRBD1. This CDR3 spans 15 amino acids. Germline V gene data show CDR1 as MDHEN and CDR2 as SYDVKM. The CDR3 bases are TGTGCCGGCAGATGGGGACAGGGGGCTGATCAGCCCCAGCATTTT. Translation gives CAGRWGQGADQPQHF.

The chain recombines TRBV29-1 with TRBJ1-1; D gene uncertain. Trimming pared 6 bases from V and 4 bases from J, leaving 18 bases between. CDR3 length: 14 residues. Germline assignment: CDR1 SQVTM and CDR2 ANQGSEA. CDR3 nucleotide sequence: TGCAGCGTAGGACTACCCCGTTACGGCACTGAAGCTTTCTTT. It is translated as CSVGLPRYGTEAFF.

This clonotype appeared many times. The chain recombines TRBV20-1 with TRBJ1-1; D ambiguous. Germline CDR1 DFQATT, CDR2 SNEGSKA (reference sequence). With 1 base removed from V and 8 bases from J, the gap between germline ends came to 8 bases. CDR3 length equals 11 residues. CDR3 bases: TGCAGTGCTAGAGGAGCTGTGGAAGCTTTCTTT. The encoded protein is CSARGAVEAFF.